This T cell receptor beta chain was captured by sequencing in a study of blood T cell repertoires in COVID-19. Across the whole study: Donors in the United States, Italy and Spain gave samples during acute or convalescent COVID-19. Sources were T cells, B-cell-depleted T cells, or PBMCs; the material itself was cDNA or gDNA.

In the original processing: Reference gene primer amplification yielded estimated nucleated cell counts. Assay: immunoSEQ multiplex PCR; the TCRdb copy retains only in-frame clones and omits some. V and J calls and clone size follow that table, whereas D and trimming were derived from the DNA. Of 150,000 to 200,000 clones in the sample, about 88% are singletons; the top ten hold almost 1%. Germline CDR1 and CDR2: SGHRS and YFSETQ. With 2 bases clipped from V and 2 bases from J, the junction kept 7 bases outside the gene matches. This CDR3 comprises 18 residues. The chain links TRBV5-1 to TRBJ2-2; 12 nucleotides agree with TRBD2. The receptor was derived from a man aged 18 to 30 with acute or convalescent COVID-19. Sequences were obtained from peripheral blood. CDR3 protein: CASSLRLAGARNTGELFF. CDR3 nucleotide sequence: TGCGCCAGCAGCTTAAGACTAGCGGGGGCCAGAAACACCGGGGAGCTGTTTTTT.